Below, 29 T cell receptor beta chains from the same sample are listed, as sequenced in a study of regulatory T cells in long-lasting Graves disease. The authors built TCR beta libraries using iRepertoire HTBI primers and Arm-PCR of CDR3 regions. TCRdb re-derived calls from the multiplex PCR reads in MiXCR, one entry per CDR3 protein. The table lists around 470,000 distinct CDR3 sequences, about 15% of them singletons, with approximately 15% in the top ten. Stated time point: newly diagnosed GD, antithyroid drugs for less than 3 months. PBMCs were the source of the RNA used for TCR sequencing. These data also featured in a second study, about T cells in Graves' hyperthyroidism and ophthalmopathy.

The sequencing used peripheral blood mononuclear cells (PBMCs), collected at new diagnosis, from a patient treated with antithyroid drugs. These receptors were obtained from a woman aged 45 to 65 with Graves disease.

This clonotype appeared many times. V gene TRBV3-1 combines with J gene TRBJ1-2, with TRBD1 matching over 7 bases. This CDR3 has 13 amino acids. Germline V CDR1 and CDR2: LGHDT, YNNKEL (reference sequence). The trim removed 6 bases at V and 5 bases at J, leaving 6 bases unmatched. The CDR3 sequence: CASSPRDSYGYTF. The CDR3 nucleotides read TGTGCCAGCAGTCCAAGGGACAGTTATGGCTACACCTTC.

This clonotype was picked up many times. V gene TRBV28 combines with J gene TRBJ1-2, with 12 bases that match TRBD1. CDR1 and CDR2 (germline): MDHEN, SYDVKM. The CDR3 is 15 amino acids. Germline trimming cut 7 bases from V and 5 bases from J; bases unmatched to any gene: 8. CDR3 region: CASTRDRGLDYGYTF. CDR3 nucleotide sequence: TGTGCCAGCACCCGGGACAGGGGGCTTGATTATGGCTACACCTTC.

The chain is built from TRBV7-6 and TRBJ2-7; the D gene is possibly TRBD2 (5 bases). This CDR3 has 12 residues. CDR1 is SGHVS and CDR2 is FNYEAQ in the germline V gene. V gave up 2 bases and J gave up 6 bases, with 8 bases separating them. The CDR3 protein is CASSLTSTEQYF. CDR3 DNA: TGTGCCAGCAGCTTAACTAGTACCGAGCAGTACTTC.

The rearrangement joins TRBV3-1 to TRBJ1-6, with D perhaps matching TRBD1 (5 bases). V shed 4 bases and J shed 8 bases, with 18 bases lying between them. The germline V gene has CDR1 LGHDT and CDR2 YNNKEL (reference sequence). This CDR3 has 16 residues. CDR3 DNA sequence: TGTGCCAGCAGCCGGACACCCTCGGGGACTGATTCACCCCTCCACTTT. This codes for CASSRTPSGTDSPLHF.

This clonotype was seen at least ten times. The chain employs TRBV5-1 and TRBJ2-3; 10 bases fit TRBD2. Losses at the gene ends were 4 bases for V and 6 bases for J; bases not matched to a gene: 8. The CDR3 covers 15 residues. Germline CDR1 and CDR2: SGHRS and YFSETQ. The CDR3 spells CASSVSSGSRDTQYF. The CDR3 nucleotides read TGCGCCAGCAGCGTGTCTAGCGGGAGCAGGGATACGCAGTATTTT. Drawing the rest from reference TRBV5-1 and TRBJ2-3, the complete variable domain is KAGVTQTPRYLIKTRGQQVTLSCSPISGHRSVSWYQQTPGQGLQFLFEYFSETQRNKGNFPGRFSGRQFSNSRSEMNVSTLELGDSALYLCASSVSSGSRDTQYFGPGTRLTVL.

This clonotype was seen at least ten times. The chain links TRBV29-1 to TRBJ2-1; 11 positions match TRBD2. CDR3 length: 16 amino acids. Germline-derived CDR1 and CDR2 are SQVTM and ANQGSEA. J lost 10 bases, V lost 0 bases, and 11 bases had no gene match. The CDR3 is CSVEDRGTSGRGEQFF. The CDR3 bases are TGCAGCGTTGAAGATCGAGGGACTAGCGGAAGAGGGGAGCAGTTCTTC.

Concerning this clonotype itself: This may arise from a read error, as a much more abundant clone is one base away. V is TRBV11-2 and J is TRBJ1-5; tentative D call: TRBD1 (6 bases). Germline CDR1 and CDR2: SGHAT and FQNNGV. Trimming took 1 base from V and 8 from J, leaving 15 bases between them. CDR3 length equals 15 residues. CDR3 amino acids: CASSLAGTSDEPQHF. CDR3 bases: TGTGCCAGCAGCTTAGCCGGGACATCCGATGAGCCCCAGCATTTT.

This clonotype was counted a few times. The V call is TRBV12-3 or TRBV12-4, the J call TRBJ1-2, with no clear D. Trimming pared 2 bases from V and 4 bases from J, leaving 8 bases between. The CDR3 is 13 residues long. CDR3 DNA: TGTGCCAGCAGTTTAATGTCTTCCTATGGCTACACCTTC. It is translated as CASSLMSSYGYTF.

This clonotype has ten or more counts. The chain is built from TRBV6-1 and TRBJ2-5; D unresolved. This CDR3 has 14 residues. V lost 1 base and J lost 7, with 13 bases in between. CDR1 and CDR2 from the germline V gene are MNHNS and SASEGT. For the CDR3, the DNA is TGTGCCAGCAGTGAAGTTTTGGACCTTGGGACCCAGTACTTC. Protein: CASSEVLDLGTQYF.

The chain uses TRBV29-1 and TRBJ2-5; a weak D match, TRBD2 (6 bases). The CDR3 has 13 residues. Looked up from germline, CDR1 is SQVTM and CDR2 is ANQGSEA. V gave up 4 bases and J gave up 1 base, with 10 bases separating them. CDR3 loop: CSVGEGLQETQYF. CDR3 DNA sequence: TGCAGCGTTGGTGAGGGACTCCAAGAGACCCAGTACTTC.

This clonotype was recorded many times. The gene calls are TRBV28 and TRBJ2-3; D is unresolved. The length of the CDR3 is 12 residues. Germline V gene sequence: CDR1 MDHEN, CDR2 SYDVKM. The V end lost 10 bases, the J end lost 4 bases, and 12 bases lay between the germline ends. CDR3 in DNA: TGTGCCACCGGCCGGAGCGCAGATACGCAGTATTTT. This gives the protein CATGRSADTQYF. Looking up the rest from reference TRBV28 and TRBJ2-3 gives the full variable domain: DVKVTQSSRYLVKRTGEKVFLECVQDMDHENMFWYRQDPGLGLRLIYFSYDVKMKEKGDIPEGYSVSREKKERFSLILESASTNQTSMYLCATGRSADTQYFGPGTRLTVL.

This clonotype was counted at least ten times. The chain is built from TRBV6-2 or TRBV6-3 and TRBJ2-2, with 10 positions matching TRBD2. The CDR3 loop spans 16 amino acids. The V and J ends lost 8 bases and 3 bases, in that order; junction bases with no gene match: 9. Germline CDR1 reads MNHEY; CDR2 reads SVGEGT. The CDR3 coding sequence is TGTGCCAGCGATCCAGCGGGAGGGCCGCACACCGGGGAGCTGTTTTTT. Amino acids: CASDPAGGPHTGELFF.

In its sample, this clonotype was seen many times. The CDR3 sequence: CASSEGSPSTDTQYF. The CDR3 DNA reads TGTGCCAGCAGTGAAGGCAGCCCTAGCACAGATACGCAGTATTTT. The rearrangement joins TRBV6-2 or TRBV6-3 to TRBJ2-3, with D unclear. This CDR3 contains 15 residues. V was cut by 5 bases and J by 0 bases, with 12 bases left in between. Germline V gives CDR1 MNHEY, CDR2 SVGEGT.

This sequence joins TRBV12-3 or TRBV12-4 and TRBJ2-1; 8 bases map to TRBD2. V lost 6 bases to trimming and J lost 10 bases; unmatched junction nucleotides: 11. This CDR3 spans 14 amino acids. The CDR3, as DNA: TGTGCCAGCAGGGGTTGGGCGGGGGGATCGGAGCAGTTCTTC. Its translation is CASRGWAGGSEQFF.

This clonotype was seen many times. The chain has TRBV3-1 and TRBJ2-5, with 7 bases lining up with TRBD2. The CDR3 spans 16 residues. V shed 0 bases and J 5 bases; nucleotides not matched to a gene: 9. Germline CDR1 reads LGHDT; CDR2 reads YNNKEL (reference sequence). DNA of the CDR3: TGTGCCAGCAGCCAAGATACCGGGGGGTGGGACGAGACCCAGTACTTC. Its translation: CASSQDTGGWDETQYF.

In its sample, this clonotype was seen many times. The rearrangement uses TRBV6-1 and TRBJ2-7, with TRBD2 matching over 11 bases. From germline, CDR1 is MNHNS and CDR2 SASEGT. CDR3 length: 18 residues. V was clipped by 0 bases and J by 0 bases; unmatched bases: 7. CDR3 in amino acids: CASSEALLAGAISYEQYF. CDR3 nucleotides: TGTGCCAGCAGTGAAGCCCTACTAGCGGGAGCCATCTCCTACGAGCAGTACTTC.

This clonotype has ten or more counts. The V and J genes are TRBV6-1 and TRBJ1-5; 12 bases align to TRBD1. V gave up 6 bases and J gave up 9 bases; unmatched junction bases: 12. From germline, CDR1 is MNHNS and CDR2 SASEGT. The CDR3 extends over 16 amino acids. CDR3 sequence: CASRDTGTGGLRPQHF. The CDR3 DNA sequence: TGTGCCAGCAGAGACACCGGGACAGGGGGCTTAAGGCCCCAGCATTTT.

A few counts support this clonotype. The rearrangement uses TRBV25-1 and TRBJ2-2; D is unclear. Trimming pared 3 bases from V and 2 bases from J, leaving 10 bases between. The germline V gene has CDR1 MGHDK and CDR2 SYGVNS. The CDR3 is made up of 15 amino acids. CDR3 sequence: CASSDGNINTGELFF. Here the CDR3 DNA reads TGTGCCAGCAGTGATGGGAACATTAACACCGGGGAGCTGTTTTTT.

This clonotype was picked up one time. The junction departs from the called germline gene at one end, perhaps through a read error. The chain links TRBV6-4 to TRBJ2-7, with TRBD1 identical over 8 bases. Germline CDR1 and CDR2: MRHNA and SNTAGT. The CDR3 is 14 residues long. DNA for the CDR3: TGTGCCAGCAGGAAGGGACAGGACTACAATGAGCGGTACTTC. It codes for CASRKGQDYNERYF.

This clonotype was counted ten times or more. The V gene is TRBV7-9, the J gene TRBJ2-1; maybe TRBD1 (5 bases). Trimming stripped 1 base from V and 12 bases from J, with 13 bases between. The length of the CDR3 is 13 residues. Germline CDR1 is SEHNR and CDR2 is FQNEAQ (reference sequence). CDR3 coding DNA: TGTGCCAGCAGCTTAGGGACACTGAGTGCGCAGTTCTTC. Its protein product is CASSLGTLSAQFF. The full variable domain, rest sourced from reference TRBV7-9 and TRBJ2-1, is DTGVSQNPRHKITKRGQNVTFRCDPISEHNRLYWYRQTLGQGPEFLTYFQNEAQLEKSRLLSDRFSAERPKGSFSTLEIQRTEQGDSAMYLCASSLGTLSAQFFGPGTRLTVL.

There are a few counts of this clonotype. CDR3 amino acids: CASSPSGRYTQYF. DNA of the CDR3: TGTGCCAGCAGCCCCAGCGGGAGGTATACGCAGTATTTT. The chain combines TRBV6-1 with TRBJ2-1; 9 bases fit TRBD2. Near its end, the DNA agrees better with TRBJ2-3, so the J call may be wrong. Germline CDR1 MNHNS, CDR2 SASEGT. The CDR3 has 13 amino acids.

At least ten counts were recorded for this clonotype. This chain joins TRBV6-1 and TRBJ1-2; TRBD1 matches 7 bases. The CDR3 has 13 residues. V gave up 5 bases and J gave up 6 bases; unmatched junction bases: 6. The germline CDR1 and CDR2 sequences are MNHNS and SASEGT. CDR3: CASSLQGQHGYTF. The CDR3 DNA reads TGTGCCAGCAGTCTACAGGGGCAACATGGCTACACCTTC.

Points on this clonotype: One end of the junction does not line up with germline, which may come from a read error. The chain is built from TRBV5-6 and TRBJ2-1; TRBD2 aligns across 12 bases. In germline, CDR1 is SGHDT, CDR2 YYEEEE. This CDR3 comprises 14 residues. CDR3: CASSSTSGSNKQFF. Here the CDR3 DNA reads TGTGCCAGCAGCTCGACTAGCGGGAGCAATAAGCAGTTCTTC.

Regarding this clonotype: Possible read error: a much larger clone is one base away. Because the CDR3 is missing its conserved closing phenylalanine or tryptophan, this is likely a read error. The rearrangement links TRBV11-2 to TRBJ2-3, with D perhaps matching TRBD1 (5 bases). The CDR3 totals 18 residues. The V and J ends lost 7 bases and 2 bases respectively, with 25 bases between them. The V gene's germline CDR1 is SGHAT and CDR2 FQNNGV. The CDR3 sequence is CASTLKSRGHTFTDTQYL. CDR3 nucleotide sequence: TGTGCCAGCACTCTAAAGTCCCGAGGACACACCTTCACAGATACGCAGTATCTT.

The rearrangement joins TRBV4-1 to TRBJ1-1; D gene uncertain. The CDR3 sequence is 17 residues long. CDR1 and CDR2 (germline): MGHRA, YSYEKL. Trimming removed 1 base at V and 2 bases at J, with 17 bases between. The CDR3 region is CASSQGVRVPGNTEAFF. The CDR3 region has the DNA TGCGCCAGCAGCCAAGGAGTTAGGGTGCCCGGTAACACTGAAGCTTTCTTT.

V and J are TRBV9 and TRBJ1-2; TRBD1 matches 9 bases. V lost 4 bases, J lost 6 bases, and 7 bases stayed unmatched. Per the germline V gene, CDR1 is SGDLS and CDR2 is YYNGEE. CDR3 length equals 14 residues. In nucleotides, the CDR3 is TGTGCCAGCAGCACGACCGGGACAGGGCATGGCTACACCTTC. The encoded protein is CASSTTGTGHGYTF.

This clonotype was counted a few times. The V and J genes are TRBV28 and TRBJ2-2, with 10 bases identical to TRBD2. The CDR3 runs to 17 residues. CDR1 MDHEN and CDR2 SYDVKM come from the germline V gene. V gave up 7 bases and J gave up 4 bases; unmatched junction bases: 12. The CDR3 sequence is CASKLRSGRAGTGELFF. The CDR3 coding sequence is TGTGCCAGCAAACTAAGGAGCGGGAGGGCGGGCACCGGGGAGCTGTTTTTT.

The J gene is TRBJ2-2, the V gene TRBV18; TRBD2 matches 8 bases. The CDR3 is 15 amino acids. The germline CDR1 and CDR2 sequences are KGHSH and LQKENI. Trimming removed 2 bases from V and 6 bases from J; junction bases left unmatched: 5. The CDR3 DNA reads as TGTGCCAGCTCACCAGACGGGAGGGCCGCCGGGGAGCTGTTTTTT. It translates to CASSPDGRAAGELFF.

Many counts were recorded for this clonotype. This chain connects TRBV30 to TRBJ2-5, with 7 bases that match TRBD1. This CDR3 has 15 residues. The V gene end was trimmed by 4 bases and the J gene end by 0 bases; junction bases not matched to a gene: 8. Germline loops: CDR1 GTSNPN, CDR2 SVGIG (reference sequence). CDR3 nucleotide sequence: TGTGCCTGGACAGGGGACAGCGACTACCAAGAGACCCAGTACTTC. Translation: CAWTGDSDYQETQYF.